Shown below are 18 T cell receptor beta chains from a single sample sequenced in a study of blood T cell repertoires in COVID-19. Measured with immunoSEQ multiplex PCR; TCRdb has only the in-frame clones, and not every one. The sample has over 150,000 clones, 80% to 90% seen once. Sequenced material: peripheral blood. These receptors were taken from a man over 45 with active or convalescent COVID-19.

The rearrangement uses TRBV28 and TRBJ1-5, with a tentative D call TRBD1 (6 bases). The CDR3 spans 17 residues. Germline V gene data show CDR1 as MDHEN and CDR2 as SYDVKM. Trimming pared 2 bases from V and 3 bases from J, leaving 17 bases between. CDR3 DNA: TGTGCCAGCAGTTTAGGGGGCAGCTCGGCTTTCAATCAGCCCCAGCATTTT. Protein product: CASSLGGSSAFNQPQHF.

Comment on this clone: Other DNA sequences in the sample encode the same CDR3. V gene TRBV7-3 combines with J gene TRBJ1-6, with unresolved D. The germline CDR1 and CDR2 sequences are SGHTA and FQGTGA. V lost 2 bases, J lost 0 bases, and 5 bases lay in between. This CDR3 comprises 15 residues. The CDR3 loop is CASSLFSSYNSPLHF. DNA for the CDR3: TGTGCCAGCAGCTTATTCTCCTCCTATAATTCACCCCTCCACTTT.

The chain couples TRBV19 to TRBJ1-4; 7 nucleotides agree with TRBD1. Looked up from germline, CDR1 is LNHDA and CDR2 is SQIVND (reference sequence). J was trimmed by 4 bases and V by 5 bases; bases with no gene match: 4. The CDR3 is 14 residues long. CDR3 DNA sequence: TGTGCCAGTAGTGGGGGACAGATTAATGAAAAACTGTTTTTT. Amino acids: CASSGGQINEKLFF.

The V and J genes are TRBV7-2 and TRBJ1-3, with D hard to call. The length of the CDR3 is 16 residues. Germline V gene sequence: CDR1 SGHTA, CDR2 FQGNSA. The ends were cut back, 1 base at V and 0 bases at J, with 10 bases in the middle. CDR3 region: CASSLVGGPSGNTIYF. Written as DNA, the CDR3 is TGTGCCAGCAGCTTAGTAGGCGGCCCCTCTGGAAACACCATATATTTT.

The gene calls are TRBV19 and TRBJ1-2; TRBD1 matches at 11 bases. CDR1 is LNHDA, CDR2 SQIVND, per germline (reference sequence). CDR3 length: 14 amino acids. With V trimmed by 3 bases and J by 6 bases, 3 bases remained unmatched. Here the CDR3 DNA reads TGTGCCAGTAGTATCGGACAGGGGGCTGATGGCTACACCTTC. It is translated as CASSIGQGADGYTF.

In DNA, the CDR3 is TGTGCCAGCAGTGAAATTCCCTGGGGCAGGGCTGGAAACACCATATATTTT. This gives the protein CASSEIPWGRAGNTIYF. This sequence joins TRBV6-1 and TRBJ1-3; D might be TRBD1 (5 bases). This CDR3 has 17 residues. Per the germline V gene, CDR1 is MNHNS and CDR2 is SASEGT. The ends were cut back, 2 bases at V and 2 bases at J, with 16 bases in the middle.

This clone showed up just a few times. The rearrangement links TRBV24-1 to TRBJ2-2; 10 bases fit TRBD2. V trimming: 5 bases; J trimming: 2 bases; junction bases outside the gene matches: 4. Germline lookup yields CDR1 KGHDR and CDR2 SFDVKD. The CDR3 spans 16 residues. CDR3 in amino acids: CATSGLAGANTGELFF. In nucleotides, the CDR3 is TGTGCCACCAGTGGGCTAGCGGGGGCAAACACCGGGGAGCTGTTTTTT.

The chain uses TRBV11-1 and TRBJ2-5; TRBD2 aligns across 8 bases. Germline V CDR1 and CDR2: SGHAT, FQDESV (reference sequence). The length of the CDR3 is 16 residues. V lost 8 bases, J lost 5 bases, and 16 bases stayed unmatched. CDR3 nucleotide sequence: TGTGCCAGCGCCATTCAGCGGGAGTTTATCGGGGAGACCCAGTACTTC. Protein product: CASAIQREFIGETQYF.

This clone showed up just once. The J gene is TRBJ1-1, the V gene TRBV5-6, with no clear D. Trimming removed 4 bases from V and 3 bases from J, with 4 bases in between. Germline V gene data show CDR1 as SGHDT and CDR2 as YYEEEE. The CDR3 covers 11 residues. CDR3 DNA: TGTGCCAGCAGCCTATACACTGAAGCTTTCTTT. Protein product: CASSLYTEAFF.

The chain recombines TRBV28 with TRBJ2-2; D perhaps matches TRBD1 (6 bases). V lost 7 bases and J lost 7, with 16 bases in between. The CDR3 spans 14 residues. Germline V gene lookup returns CDR1 MDHEN and CDR2 SYDVKM. The CDR3 DNA reads TGTGCCAGCACTACCCCCAGGGGCTTCGGGGAGCTGTTTTTT. This sequence encodes CASTTPRGFGELFF.

This clone was seen just once. The chain has TRBV28 and TRBJ1-2; maybe TRBD1 (6 bases). V gave up 5 bases and J gave up 8 bases, with 18 bases separating them. Germline V lookup: CDR1 MDHEN, CDR2 SYDVKM. The CDR3 extends over 14 amino acids. CDR3 sequence (DNA): TGTGCCAGCAGTCTACGACAGGCAGAGGGAGGCTACACCTTC. It is translated as CASSLRQAEGGYTF.

The rearrangement uses TRBV7-9 and TRBJ1-2; no reliable D call. Germline V gene lookup returns CDR1 SEHNR and CDR2 FQNEAQ (reference sequence). V lost 2 bases to trimming and J lost 8 bases, with 15 bases between them. The CDR3 has 14 residues. As DNA, the CDR3 is TGTGCCAGCAGCTTAAGTCAGCCGGTCGGGGGCTACACCTTC. It specifies CASSLSQPVGGYTF.

This chain joins TRBV3-1 (or the pseudogene TRBV3-2) and TRBJ2-7; 8 bases align to TRBD2. Germline V lookup: CDR1 LGHDT, CDR2 YNNKEL (reference sequence). The CDR3 has 15 amino acids. Losses at the gene ends were 3 bases for V and 0 bases for J; bases not matched to a gene: 4. CDR3 sequence reads: CASSHLGGASYEQYF. DNA for the CDR3: TGTGCCAGCAGCCACCTCGGGGGGGCCTCCTACGAGCAGTACTTC.

The V and J genes are TRBV10-1 and TRBJ1-6; 9 positions agree with TRBD1. The germline V gene encodes CDR1 WNHNN and CDR2 SYGVQD (reference sequence). The V gene end was trimmed by 0 bases and the J gene end by 0 bases; junction bases not matched to a gene: 21. CDR3 length: 24 residues. CDR3 region: CASSESNRGNRDRARSSYNSPLHF. In DNA, the CDR3 is TGCGCCAGCAGTGAGTCTAATCGCGGGAACCGGGACAGGGCAAGGAGCTCCTATAATTCACCCCTCCACTTT.

The J gene is TRBJ1-5, the V gene TRBV20-1, with no clear D. The germline CDR1 and CDR2 sequences are DFQATT and SNEGSKA (reference sequence). This CDR3 region has 14 residues. The ends were cut back, 3 bases at V and 0 bases at J, with 9 bases in the middle. CDR3 sequence: CSASFGGSNQPQHF. CDR3 bases: TGCAGTGCTAGTTTTGGCGGTAGCAATCAGCCCCAGCATTTT.

The rearrangement uses TRBV7-3 and TRBJ2-1; 10 bases fit TRBD1. This CDR3 has 17 amino acids. With 4 bases clipped from V and 7 bases from J, the junction kept 13 bases outside the gene matches. The germline CDR1 and CDR2 sequences are SGHTA and FQGTGA. The CDR3 region has the DNA TGTGCCAGCAGCTCAACTCCCCCGGGACAGGGGAAGAATGAGCAGTTCTTC. This gives the protein CASSSTPPGQGKNEQFF.

The chain recombines TRBV20-1 with TRBJ1-5; D gene uncertain. V gave up 7 bases and J gave up 9 bases, with 4 bases separating them. The CDR3 is made up of 8 amino acids. Germline CDR1 DFQATT, CDR2 SNEGSKA (reference sequence). CDR3 sequence: CSGAPQHF. CDR3 sequence (DNA): TGCAGTGGGGCGCCCCAGCATTTT.

This clone occurred a few times. The chain recombines TRBV9 with TRBJ2-7; 7 bases line up with TRBD1. CDR3 size: 14 residues. The trim removed 4 bases at V and 2 bases at J, leaving 6 bases unmatched. Germline CDR1 SGDLS, CDR2 YYNGEE. In nucleotides, the CDR3 is TGTGCCAGCAGCACTGGACAGGACCCCTACGAGCAGTACTTC. Translation: CASSTGQDPYEQYF.